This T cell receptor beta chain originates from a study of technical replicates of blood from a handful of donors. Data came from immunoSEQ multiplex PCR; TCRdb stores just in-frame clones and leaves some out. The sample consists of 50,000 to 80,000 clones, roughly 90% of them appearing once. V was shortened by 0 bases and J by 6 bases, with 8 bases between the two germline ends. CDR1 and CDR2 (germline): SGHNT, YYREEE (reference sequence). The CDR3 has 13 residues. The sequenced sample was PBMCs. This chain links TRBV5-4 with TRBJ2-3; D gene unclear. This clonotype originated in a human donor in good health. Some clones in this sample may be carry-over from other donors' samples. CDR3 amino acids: CASSLEPADTQYF. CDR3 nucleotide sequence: TGTGCCAGCAGCTTGGAACCAGCGGATACGCAGTATTTT.